This is a list of T cell receptor beta chains from one sample in a study of blood T cell repertoires in COVID-19. Here immunoSEQ multiplex PCR was the method, and the copy in TCRdb shows in-frame clones only, minus some. The table has more than 250,000 clones, around 82% seen once. Sequenced material: peripheral blood. These receptors originate from a human donor in a cohort sampled during active COVID-19. The CDR3 runs from the conserved cysteine through the conserved F or W. Each record gives: J gene, D gene, V gene, clone size, CDR3 protein, CDR3 DNA. A D gene is named only where the DNA matches it firmly. Only some rows state a clone size, as once, few, many or a class for expanded clones.

TRBJ2-1 TRBD2 TRBV7-9 NA CASSFSSGSLDEQFF TGTGCCAGCAGCTTCAGTAGCGGGAGTTTAGATGAGCAGTTCTTC
TRBJ1-2 TRBD1 TRBV6-1 NA CASSKDRVTGYTF TGTGCCAGCAGTAAGGACAGGGTAACAGGCTACACCTTC
TRBJ1-5 NA TRBV6-5 many CASSLQDSNQPQHF TGTGCCAGCAGTCTACAGGATAGCAATCAGCCCCAGCATTTT
TRBJ1-5 NA TRBV19 NA CASSMIGGSNQPQHF TGTGCCAGTAGTATGATCGGGGGTAGCAATCAGCCCCAGCATTTT
TRBJ2-1 TRBD1 TRBV27 NA CASSPGTGFFGGAYNEQFF TGTGCCAGCAGTCCGGGGACAGGGTTCTTTGGGGGGGCCTACAATGAGCAGTTCTTC
TRBJ2-7 TRBD1 TRBV7-6 NA CASSLVQGDEQYF TGTGCCAGCAGCTTAGTTCAGGGGGACGAGCAGTACTTC
TRBJ1-2 TRBD1 TRBV4-3 NA CASSHVRAGGDYGYTF TGCGCCAGCAGCCACGTCCGGGCAGGGGGCGACTATGGCTACACCTTC
TRBJ1-3 NA TRBV6-5 NA CASSAGMGGGNTIYF TGTGCCAGCAGCGCCGGAATGGGGGGGGGAAACACCATATATTTT
TRBJ2-1 TRBD2 TRBV10-1 NA CASNPGTSGRDEQFF TGCGCCAGCAACCCCGGGACTAGCGGCCGCGATGAGCAGTTCTTC
TRBJ2-7 TRBD2 TRBV19 NA CASSALGRAYEQYF TGTGCCAGTAGTGCACTGGGGAGGGCCTACGAGCAGTACTTC
TRBJ2-7 TRBD2 TRBV2 NA CASSSNLAGRSYEQYF TGTGCCAGCAGTTCCAATCTAGCGGGGCGTTCCTACGAGCAGTACTTC
TRBJ2-1 NA TRBV5-5 few CASSLSGSYNEQFF TGTGCCAGCAGCTTGAGCGGCTCCTACAATGAGCAGTTCTTC
TRBJ2-1 TRBD2 TRBV11-2 NA CASSSHLREGGNEQFF TGTGCCAGCAGCTCCCATTTGCGGGAGGGGGGCAATGAGCAGTTCTTC
TRBJ2-2 NA TRBV28 NA CASGAYDTGELFF TGTGCCAGCGGGGCGTATGACACCGGGGAGCTGTTTTTT
TRBJ1-1 NA TRBV2 few CASSETPGTEAFF TGTGCCAGCAGTGAAACTCCCGGCACTGAAGCTTTCTTT